This T cell receptor (beta chain) was documented in a study of T cells in Graves' hyperthyroidism and ophthalmopathy. RNA transcripts yielded amplified TCR beta CDR3 regions. HTBI primers drove first-round RT-PCR of the TCR CDR3. TCRdb processed the multiplex PCR reads anew with MiXCR; each CDR3 protein has one entry. There are about 35,000 distinct CDR3 sequences in the sample; just under 50% occur only once, and approximately 6.2% lies in the top ten. The PBMCs were taken from around 9 ml of fresh peripheral blood. V lost 4 bases, J lost 11 bases, and 15 bases stayed unmatched. Germline V gene data show CDR1 as SGHVS and CDR2 as FQNEAQ. The CDR3 contains 16 residues.

Sequencing was carried out using blood. The sequence was obtained from a woman in her fifties or sixties with Graves' hyperthyroidism that later progressed to Graves' ophthalmopathy. The V gene is TRBV7-8, the J gene TRBJ2-3; 10 nucleotides match TRBD2. CDR3 bases: TGTGCCAGCAGCTCGCCTTGGACTAGCGGTTACAATGAGCAGTATTTT. This translates into CASSSPWTSGYNEQYF.